The 5 T cell receptor beta chains given below trace back to one sample, sequenced in a study of response to subunit inactivated influenza vaccine (dated by TCRdb to about 2018). Libraries were prepared through RT-PCR. Sequencing was performed on an Illumina HiSeq 2500. TCRdb reanalyzed the raw reads on its own, using fastp at Q25 for trimming and MiXCR for clone calling, and kept in-frame beta chains. Entries that share a CDR3 protein sequence are merged under the most common genes and DNA. This sample holds hundreds of thousands of distinct CDR3 sequences; about 18% were observed only once. The top ten constitute roughly a tenth of the sample. The specimen was PBMCs from blood, collected roughly 5 days after vaccination. The source of these receptors is a man aged 50-59 years who received an inactivated influenza vaccine. Donor details come from another sample of the same person, matched by shared clones.

This clonotype has more than one count but fewer than ten. The V gene is TRBV6-1, the J gene TRBJ2-2; 7 bases line up with TRBD2. CDR1 and CDR2 from the germline V gene are MNHNS and SASEGT. The length of the CDR3 is 16 residues. Germline trimming cut 6 bases from V and 0 bases from J; bases unmatched to any gene: 7. CDR3 sequence reads: CASRVTGTTNTGELFF. Written as DNA, the CDR3 is TGTGCCAGCAGGGTAACCGGGACTACGAACACCGGGGAGCTGTTTTTT.

This clonotype was seen at least ten times. The chain links TRBV5-1 to TRBJ2-1; 10 bases line up with TRBD2. The CDR3 runs 14 residues. Per germline, CDR1 SGHRS and CDR2 YFSETQ. V lost 4 bases and J lost 9; bases outside the gene matches: 7. The CDR3: CASSKASGGVEQFF. The CDR3 nucleotides are TGCGCCAGCAGCAAGGCTAGCGGGGGTGTTGAGCAGTTCTTC.

On this clonotype: A much larger clonotype is one base distant, so this may be a read error. The chain uses TRBV12-3 or TRBV12-4 and TRBJ2-2; D ambiguous. Trimming took off 7 bases at V and 3 bases at J, with 12 bases between the two ends. This CDR3 has 14 residues. The CDR3 here is CASKPSSYTGELFF. CDR3 nucleotides: TGTGCCAGCAAACCTTCGTCCTACACCGGGGAGCTGTTTTTT.

This clonotype was counted many times. V gene TRBV25-1 combines with J gene TRBJ1-2; no reliable D call. The CDR3 is 13 residues long. Germline CDR1 reads MGHDK; CDR2 reads SYGVNS. Trimming left V 4 bases short and J 4 bases short, with 10 bases between. CDR3 sequence: CASSGGSGYGYTF. The CDR3 nucleotides are TGTGCCAGCAGTGGAGGTTCGGGCTATGGCTACACCTTC.

The sample holds many counts of this clonotype. V is TRBV20-1 and J is TRBJ2-2, with 9 positions matching TRBD2. This CDR3 is 14 amino acids long. The trim removed 6 bases at V and 4 bases at J, leaving 6 bases unmatched. The germline V gene encodes CDR1 DFQATT and CDR2 SNEGSKA (reference sequence). For the CDR3, the DNA is TGCAGTGCGGAACCGGGACTAGCCACCGGGGAGCTGTTTTTT. Protein: CSAEPGLATGELFF.